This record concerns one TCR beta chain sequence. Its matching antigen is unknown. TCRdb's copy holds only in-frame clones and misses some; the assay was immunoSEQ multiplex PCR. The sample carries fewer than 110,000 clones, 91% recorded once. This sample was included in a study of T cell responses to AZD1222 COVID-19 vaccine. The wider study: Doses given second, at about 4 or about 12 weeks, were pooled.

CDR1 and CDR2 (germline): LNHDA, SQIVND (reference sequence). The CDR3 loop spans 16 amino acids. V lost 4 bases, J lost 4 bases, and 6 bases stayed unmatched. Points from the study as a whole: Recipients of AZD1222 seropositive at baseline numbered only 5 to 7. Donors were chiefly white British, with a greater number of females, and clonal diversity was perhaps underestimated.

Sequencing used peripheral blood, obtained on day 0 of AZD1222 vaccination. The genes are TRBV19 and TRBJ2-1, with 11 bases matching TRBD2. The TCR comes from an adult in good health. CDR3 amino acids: CASSTRTSGQYNEQFF. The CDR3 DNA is TGTGCCAGTAGTACCAGGACTAGCGGGCAATACAATGAGCAGTTCTTC.